Included here is one T cell receptor beta chain sequence, with context. Its matching antigen is unknown. The record originates from a study of cytomegalovirus exposure and HLA in healthy donors. About the research overall: About 180 million T cells yielded 100 million or so unique TCR beta sequences in earlier analysis. Of all 400 or so donors who were genotyped, roughly 83% belonged to the Caucasian-associated ancestry cluster. Study conclusions and caveats: In an earlier analysis, in 587 donors, most V segments appeared productive either ~90% or ~30% of the time. While the bulk of TCR sequences proved rare, some public TCRs turned up in many donors.

The ends were cut back, 0 bases at V and 1 base at J, with 7 bases in the middle. The CDR3 is 14 amino acids. In germline, CDR1 is SGHNT, CDR2 YYREEE (reference sequence). Use of 60 Vbeta and 13 Jbeta primers characterized the PCR. Profiled with immunoSEQ multiplex PCR; TCRdb holds only in-frame clones, not every one. The data contain over 70,000 clones, approximately 80% of them singletons. The chain couples TRBV5-4 to TRBJ1-2; possible D gene TRBD1, 6 bases. Sequences were obtained from PBMCs. This clonotype was obtained from a woman between 45 and 65 years old in good health and CMV-seropositive. The CDR3 sequence: CASSLDRDNYGYTF. The CDR3, as DNA: TGTGCCAGCAGCTTGGACAGGGATAACTATGGCTACACCTTC.